What follows are 3 T cell receptor beta chains derived from one specimen sequenced in a study of T cells in Graves' hyperthyroidism and ophthalmopathy. The source material, RNA transcripts, was used to amplify TCR beta CDR3 regions. First-round RT-PCR of the TCR CDR3 relied on the HTBI primer set. TCRdb reanalysed the multiplex PCR reads using MiXCR and keeps one entry per CDR3 protein. This table holds 460,000 or so distinct CDR3 sequences, roughly an eighth found once. Sequencing was done on a sample of blood. The receptor source for this set is a woman aged 18-35 years with Graves' hyperthyroidism.

V is TRBV19 and J is TRBJ2-1; TRBD2 matches 8 bases. The V gene end was trimmed by 4 bases and the J gene end by 9 bases; junction bases not matched to a gene: 8. The germline V gene encodes CDR1 LNHDA and CDR2 SQIVND (reference sequence). The CDR3 extends over 14 amino acids. CDR3 sequence reads: CASSNSGLVGEQFF. The CDR3, as DNA: TGTGCCAGTAGTAATTCGGGACTAGTAGGTGAGCAGTTCTTC.

This clonotype came up many times. The chain links TRBV11-1 to TRBJ2-7, with a tentative D call TRBD1 (5 bases). Germline V gene data show CDR1 as SGHAT and CDR2 as FQDESV (reference sequence). The CDR3 has 15 amino acids. Deletions cut 5 bases from V and 2 bases from J, with 16 bases between. CDR3 nucleotide sequence: TGTGCCAGCAGCCCCCAACAGGCAGGAACCTACGAGCAGTACTTC. As protein: CASSPQQAGTYEQYF.

About this clonotype: A much bigger clone sits one base away, suggesting this may be a read error. This chain links TRBV20-1 with TRBJ1-1; a weak D match, TRBD1 (5 bases). This CDR3 spans 15 amino acids. The germline V gene has CDR1 DFQATT and CDR2 SNEGSKA (reference sequence). Trimming pared 8 bases from V and 4 bases from J, leaving 23 bases between. This chain's CDR3 is CSYLRGTSVVTEAFF. CDR3 coding DNA: TGCAGTTACCTTCGGGGGACCTCCGTGGTCACTGAAGCTTTCTTT.